Presented here are 30 T cell receptor beta chains from one specimen sequenced in a study of T cells in localized non-small cell lung cancer. The method was immunoSEQ multiplex PCR; TCRdb's version includes in-frame clones alone and lacks a portion of them. The sample carries about 26,000 clones, around nine tenths recorded once. The input for sequencing was peripheral blood, taken before any cancer treatment. The receptor set was obtained from a female donor older than 55 with stage II squamous cell lung carcinoma.

The chain joins TRBV11-3 to TRBJ1-1, with 7 positions matching TRBD1. This CDR3 region has 19 residues. Germline lookup yields CDR1 SGHNT and CDR2 YENEEA. The V segment lost 1 base and the J segment 3 bases; nucleotides outside the gene matches: 17. DNA for the CDR3: TGTGCCAGCAGCTTAGTACAACCTGGCGACAGGGCCGAAGACACTGAAGCTTTCTTT. It translates to CASSLVQPGDRAEDTEAFF.

The chain has TRBV30 and TRBJ1-1; no firm D call. V was pared by 4 bases and J by 8 bases, with 11 bases between. The germline V gene encodes CDR1 GTSNPN and CDR2 SVGIG (reference sequence). The CDR3 consists of 11 residues. The DNA of the CDR3 is TGTGCCTGGATCTGGTTTGAAGAAGCTTTCTTT. Translating it yields CAWIWFEEAFF.

This chain connects TRBV27 to TRBJ1-4; the D is unclear. V was clipped by 1 base and J by 7 bases, with 10 bases between them. The CDR3 covers 14 residues. Germline CDR1 is MNHEY and CDR2 is SMNVEV (reference sequence). The DNA of the CDR3 is TGTGCCAGCAGTTTATTCCGGGGAAGTGAAAAACTGTTTTTT. This gives the protein CASSLFRGSEKLFF.

The chain is built from TRBV7-8 and TRBJ2-7; TRBD2 matches at 13 bases. Germline CDR1 SGHVS, CDR2 FQNEAQ. The junction had 6 bases not matched to a gene; V was cut back by 2 bases and J by 2 bases. This CDR3 spans 17 amino acids. CDR3 DNA sequence: TGTGCCAGCAGCTTATACCGGACTAGCGGGGGCACCTACGAGCAGTACTTC. It yields the protein CASSLYRTSGGTYEQYF. Complete variable domain (other parts from reference TRBV7-8 and TRBJ2-7): GAGVSQSPRYKVAKRGQDVALRCDPISGHVSLFWYQQALGQGPEFLTYFQNEAQLDKSGLPSDRFFAERPEGSVSTLKIQRTQQEDSAVYLCASSLYRTSGGTYEQYFGPGTRLTVT.

J is TRBJ2-3 and V is TRBV28; D remains ambiguous. The CDR3 is 12 residues long. Germline V gene sequence: CDR1 MDHEN, CDR2 SYDVKM. V gave up 8 bases and J gave up 2 bases, with 8 bases separating them. In DNA form, the CDR3 reads TGTGCCAGCCAAACACCCACAGATACGCAGTATTTT. Its protein is CASQTPTDTQYF.

The chain is built from TRBV2 and TRBJ1-2, with D tentatively TRBD1 (5 bases). Trimming removed 0 bases from V and 11 bases from J, with 16 bases in between. Germline CDR1 SNHLY, CDR2 FYNNEI. The CDR3 consists of 14 residues. Here the CDR3 DNA reads TGTGCCAGCAGTGAAGCGCTCGTTGGGGCAGGGTACACCTTC. Its translation: CASSEALVGAGYTF.

This chain links TRBV28 with TRBJ1-2, with TRBD1 as a possible D gene (5 bases). Germline CDR1 is MDHEN and CDR2 is SYDVKM. The CDR3 length is 12 residues. V was clipped by 10 bases and J by 4 bases, with 13 bases between them. CDR3 amino acids: CATQTAGYGYTF. The CDR3 bases are TGTGCCACCCAGACAGCCGGCTATGGCTACACCTTC.

The genes are TRBV21-1 and TRBJ2-7; the D call in the table, TRBD1, was not verified against the DNA. TRBV21-1 is a recognized pseudogene. The CDR3 runs to 19 residues. In DNA form, the CDR3 reads TGTGCCAGCAGCAAAGGTCCGGGACAGGGTACGTGGGGCTATTACGAGCAGTACTTC. Its translation: CASSKGPGQGTWGYYEQYF.

The rearrangement joins TRBV5-1 to TRBJ1-5; TRBD1 is a possible D gene (6 bases). The V end lost 4 bases, the J end lost 7 bases, and 15 bases lay between the germline ends. The CDR3 has 14 residues. The germline gives CDR1 SGHRS, CDR2 YFSETQ. In DNA, the CDR3 is TGCGCCAGCAGCCCGCAGGGGATCGGACAGCCCCAGCATTTT. Amino acid sequence: CASSPQGIGQPQHF.

The gene calls are TRBV11-2 and TRBJ1-2, with 7 bases fitting TRBD1. The CDR3 is made up of 13 amino acids. CDR1 is SGHAT and CDR2 is FQNNGV in the germline V gene. The V and J ends lost 6 bases and 4 bases, in that order; junction bases with no gene match: 5. CDR3 loop: CASRFTGAYGYTF. The CDR3, as DNA: TGTGCCAGCAGATTCACAGGGGCCTATGGCTACACCTTC.

The chain carries TRBV7-9 and TRBJ2-1; D not certain. Looked up from germline, CDR1 is SEHNR and CDR2 is FQNEAQ (reference sequence). The CDR3 spans 15 residues. V was cut by 4 bases and J by 1 base, with 11 bases left in between. Here the CDR3 reads CASSSRAHSYNEQFF. The CDR3 DNA follows: TGTGCCAGCAGCTCTCGGGCCCATTCCTACAATGAGCAGTTCTTC.

V and J are TRBV7-8 and TRBJ1-4; D uncertain. Trimming removed 5 bases from V and 8 bases from J, with 9 bases in between. The CDR3 is 12 residues long. Germline lookup yields CDR1 SGHVS and CDR2 FQNEAQ. CDR3 region: CASSHDPEKLFF. CDR3 nucleotide sequence: TGTGCCAGCAGCCACGATCCCGAAAAACTGTTTTTT.

This clone was recorded once. The genes are TRBV27 and TRBJ2-1; D could derive from TRBD1 or TRBD2 (5 bases each). Trimming took off 5 bases at V and 6 bases at J, with 17 bases between the two ends. There are 15 residues in the CDR3. Germline loops: CDR1 MNHEY, CDR2 SMNVEV (reference sequence). The CDR3 loop is CASSIARGKSNEQFF. In nucleotides, the CDR3 is TGTGCCAGCAGTATAGCGAGGGGAAAGAGCAATGAGCAGTTCTTC.

This sequence joins TRBV5-1 and TRBJ2-2; no clear D. Between the trimmed V and J ends, which lost 7 bases and 0 bases, there was a span of 13 bases. The CDR3 is 15 residues long. CDR1 is SGHRS, CDR2 YFSETQ, per germline. Here the CDR3 DNA reads TGCGCCAGCCTAAACCAGCCTTCGAACACCGGGGAGCTGTTTTTT. Translation gives CASLNQPSNTGELFF.

The chain combines TRBV7-2 with TRBJ2-3, with D uncertain. The CDR3 covers 15 residues. Trimming removed 7 bases from V and 0 bases from J, with 14 bases in between. The germline CDR1 and CDR2 sequences are SGHTA and FQGNSA. CDR3 in DNA: TGTGCCAGCACCTTGATAGGTGCGAGCACAGATACGCAGTATTTT. Its protein is CASTLIGASTDTQYF.

This sequence joins TRBV28 and TRBJ1-3; D ambiguous. This CDR3 comprises 15 residues. V lost 8 bases, J lost 1 base, and 15 bases lay in between. Germline CDR1 reads MDHEN; CDR2 reads SYDVKM. The CDR3 is CASRLSLVSGNTIYF. In nucleotides, the CDR3 is TGTGCCAGCCGCCTCTCACTAGTGTCTGGAAACACCATATATTTT.

The V call is TRBV20-1, the J call TRBJ2-1, with D perhaps matching TRBD1 or TRBD2 (6 bases each). V was clipped by 5 bases and J by 12 bases, with 14 bases between them. In germline, CDR1 is DFQATT, CDR2 SNEGSKA (reference sequence). This CDR3 contains 11 residues. The DNA of the CDR3 is TGCAGTGCTCCCAAAGGGGGGCGGCAGTTCTTC. This sequence encodes CSAPKGGRQFF.

This chain uses TRBV7-9 with TRBJ1-1, with D tentatively TRBD1 (6 bases). V lost 5 bases and J 5 bases, leaving 12 bases between the germline ends. Germline CDR1 is SEHNR and CDR2 is FQNEAQ (reference sequence). The CDR3 is 13 amino acids. The CDR3 DNA reads TGTGCCAGCAGCGCGACCGGGACAACTGAAGCTTTCTTT. Translating gives CASSATGTTEAFF. The full variable domain, with the rest looked up from reference TRBV7-9 and TRBJ1-1, is DTGVSQNPRHKITKRGQNVTFRCDPISEHNRLYWYRQTLGQGPEFLTYFQNEAQLEKSRLLSDRFSAERPKGSFSTLEIQRTEQGDSAMYLCASSATGTTEAFFGQGTRLTVV.

Only a few counts were recorded for this clone. This chain joins TRBV27 and TRBJ1-1; D is perhaps TRBD1 (5 bases). The V gene lost 8 bases and the J gene lost 4 bases, with 14 bases spanning the gap. The germline V gene encodes CDR1 MNHEY and CDR2 SMNVEV (reference sequence). The CDR3 loop spans 13 amino acids. The CDR3: CASGFGGGTEAFF. In DNA form, the CDR3 reads TGTGCCAGCGGGTTTGGCGGGGGCACTGAAGCTTTCTTT.

The chain uses TRBV6-6 and TRBJ1-1; 8 bases map to TRBD1. The germline V gene has CDR1 MNHNY and CDR2 SVGAGI (reference sequence). V lost 6 bases, J lost 4 bases, and 10 bases stayed unmatched. The CDR3 length is 15 residues. The CDR3 is CASSGQGPVATEAFF. The CDR3 nucleotides read TGTGCCAGCAGCGGACAGGGACCAGTGGCCACTGAAGCTTTCTTT.

This clone has only one observation. The chain recombines TRBV19 with TRBJ2-3, with 10 bases matching TRBD2. Germline loops: CDR1 LNHDA, CDR2 SQIVND (reference sequence). This CDR3 is built from 14 residues. V was clipped by 5 bases and J by 9 bases; unmatched bases: 8. As DNA, the CDR3 is TGTGCCAGTAGTCGGGCTAGCGGGAGAGCGACGCAGTATTTT. Residues: CASSRASGRATQYF.

This chain joins TRBV7-9 and TRBJ2-3, with 9 bases identical to TRBD2. The length of the CDR3 is 16 residues. V gave up 6 bases and J gave up 6 bases; unmatched junction bases: 13. Germline CDR1 SEHNR, CDR2 FQNEAQ (reference sequence). In DNA form, the CDR3 reads TGTGCCAGCAGACATAGCGGGGGCCATGGGGCCGATACGCAGTATTTT. Encoded protein: CASRHSGGHGADTQYF. Full variable domain (outside the CDR3, taken from reference TRBV7-9 and TRBJ2-3): DTGVSQNPRHKITKRGQNVTFRCDPISEHNRLYWYRQTLGQGPEFLTYFQNEAQLEKSRLLSDRFSAERPKGSFSTLEIQRTEQGDSAMYLCASRHSGGHGADTQYFGPGTRLTVL.

V and J are TRBV5-1 and TRBJ1-1, with D tentatively TRBD1 (6 bases). This CDR3 region has 15 residues. CDR1 and CDR2 (germline): SGHRS, YFSETQ. Trimming stripped 2 bases from V and 0 bases from J, with 11 bases between. The CDR3 DNA is TGCGCCAGCAGCTTAAACACAGGGATGAACACTGAAGCTTTCTTT. Translated, it gives CASSLNTGMNTEAFF.

CDR3 in amino acids: CASSLSGVHGYTF. The CDR3 DNA reads TGTGCCAGCAGCTTGAGTGGCGTTCATGGCTACACCTTC. This chain links TRBV5-8 with TRBJ1-2; D call uncertain. The CDR3 is 13 residues long. Trimming cost V 1 base and J 6 bases, with 10 bases left between them. Germline CDR1 reads SGHTS; CDR2 reads YDEGEE.

The chain joins TRBV9 to TRBJ1-4; perhaps TRBD1 as D (5 bases). The germline V and J ends were trimmed by 4 bases and 4 bases, with 11 bases remaining between them. This CDR3 is built from 14 residues. CDR1 and CDR2 from the germline V gene are SGDLS and YYNGEE. DNA for the CDR3: TGTGCCAGCAGCCCCGCCAGGGATAATGAAAAACTGTTTTTT. This gives the protein CASSPARDNEKLFF.

The chain couples TRBV25-1 to TRBJ2-7; no clear D. The CDR3 runs 14 residues. From germline, CDR1 is MGHDK and CDR2 SYGVNS. Trimming removed 3 bases at V and 6 bases at J, with 15 bases between. CDR3 residues: CASSDVGTAVEQYF. CDR3 nucleotides: TGTGCCAGCAGTGATGTGGGCACCGCCGTCGAGCAGTACTTC.

In this sample, this clone turned up once. The J gene is TRBJ1-1, the V gene TRBV5-6, with a possible D match to TRBD1 (6 bases). Trimming pared 4 bases from V and 1 base from J, leaving 11 bases between. The CDR3 runs to 14 residues. Germline loops: CDR1 SGHDT, CDR2 YYEEEE. The CDR3 sequence is CASSPGGQNTEAFF. The CDR3 nucleotides read TGTGCCAGCAGCCCCGGGGGGCAGAACACTGAAGCTTTCTTT.

The chain combines TRBV7-2 with TRBJ2-2, with D hard to call. V lost 5 bases and J 1 base, leaving 5 bases between the germline ends. CDR1 and CDR2 from the germline V gene are SGHTA and FQGNSA. The length of the CDR3 is 13 residues. The CDR3 is CASSQQNTGELFF. The CDR3 nucleotides read TGTGCCAGCAGCCAGCAGAACACCGGGGAGCTGTTTTTT. The full variable domain, in which reference TRBV7-2 and TRBJ2-2 provide the parts outside the CDR3, is GAGVSQSPSNKVTEKGKDVELRCDPISGHTALYWYRQSLGQGLEFLIYFQGNSAPDKSGLPSDRFSAERTGGSVSTLTIQRTQQEDSAVYLCASSQQNTGELFFGEGSRLTVL.

This clone appeared once. The chain is built from TRBV6-1 and TRBJ2-7; 12 nucleotides agree with TRBD2. The CDR3 extends over 15 amino acids. Germline-derived CDR1 and CDR2 are MNHNS and SASEGT. The junction had 8 bases not matched to a gene; V was cut back by 6 bases and J by 5 bases. CDR3 bases: TGTGCCAGCAGCCTGACTAGCGGGAGTGGAAACGAGCAGTACTTC. Protein sequence: CASSLTSGSGNEQYF.

The chain links TRBV2 to TRBJ2-7; 7 bases align to TRBD1. V lost 6 bases to trimming and J lost 2 bases; unmatched junction nucleotides: 7. Germline CDR1 SNHLY, CDR2 FYNNEI. This CDR3 has 14 residues. CDR3 protein: CASSRDSVTYEQYF. CDR3 nucleotides: TGTGCCAGCAGCCGGGACAGTGTCACCTACGAGCAGTACTTC.